Included here is one TCR beta chain sequence, with context. Original analysis: By means of reference gene primer amplification, nucleated cell counts were estimated. The assay was immunoSEQ multiplex PCR, and TCRdb's table has in-frame clones only and misses some. That table supplies the V and J calls and clone size; D and trimming were determined from the DNA. The sample lists under 200,000 clones, roughly 80% occurring once. The entry originates in a study of blood T cell repertoires in COVID-19. Background on the study: Collection of acute and convalescent COVID-19 samples took place in the United States, Italy and Spain. The cDNA or gDNA used as material had been derived from T cells, B-cell-depleted T cells, or PBMCs.

CDR1 is MGHDK, CDR2 SYGVNS, per germline. This CDR3 contains 12 residues. Trimming removed 5 bases at V and 4 bases at J, with 8 bases between. J is TRBJ1-1 and V is TRBV25-1, with no clear D. This clonotype originated in a man aged 55 to 70 with acute or convalescent COVID-19. Sequenced sample: peripheral blood. As DNA, the CDR3 is TGTGCCAGCAGTAGGGAGTCCACTGAAGCTTTCTTT. This encodes CASSRESTEAFF.